This T cell receptor (beta chain) was recorded in a study of shared T cell receptors in the human thymus. Trimming shortened V by 1 base and J by 8 bases, and 15 bases separated the two germline ends. Germline V gene lookup returns CDR1 SGHNT and CDR2 YYREEE (reference sequence). The CDR3 length is 15 residues. Generated by immunoSEQ multiplex PCR, the TCRdb table keeps only in-frame clones and is missing some. The sample records some 700,000 clones, 70% to 90% being singletons. This same sample was also taken into another study, of human thymus T cells.

The sequence was collected from a girl less than two years old with a congenital heart defect. This chain connects TRBV5-4 to TRBJ1-4; maybe TRBD1 (5 bases). The specimen was thymocytes. CDR3 in amino acids: CASSLFGGLGEKLFF. The CDR3 DNA reads TGTGCCAGCAGCTTGTTCGGGGGATTAGGAGAAAAACTGTTTTTT.